What follows are 2 T cell receptor beta chains derived from one specimen sequenced in a study of shared clonotypes between healthy human individuals. The repertoire was sequenced with immunoSEQ multiplex PCR; TCRdb's copy has only in-frame clones and lacks some. The sample contains about 1 million clones, around 76% of which appear only once. Sequencing was done on a sample of memory CD4+ T cells sorted from blood. Subset in this sample: CD45RA-negative fraction. The receptors stem from a man aged 18 to 35 in good health.

The chain uses TRBV30 and TRBJ2-3, with TRBD2 matching 10 bases. Trimming cost V 5 bases and J 4 bases; bases outside gene matches: 6. The CDR3 sequence is 14 residues long. In germline, CDR1 is GTSNPN, CDR2 SVGIG (reference sequence). CDR3 amino acids: CAWGVAGGADTQYF. CDR3 nucleotide sequence: TGTGCCTGGGGGGTAGCGGGAGGAGCAGATACGCAGTATTTT.

This chain joins TRBV5-1 and TRBJ2-3, with D perhaps TRBD2 (6 bases). The CDR3 is made up of 15 amino acids. The germline V and J ends were trimmed by 1 base and 3 bases, with 12 bases remaining between them. Germline V gene sequence: CDR1 SGHRS, CDR2 YFSETQ. CDR3 sequence: CASSLSGVSTDTQYF. The CDR3 DNA is TGCGCCAGCAGCTTGTCGGGGGTGTCAACAGATACGCAGTATTTT. Looking up the rest from reference TRBV5-1 and TRBJ2-3 gives the full variable domain: KAGVTQTPRYLIKTRGQQVTLSCSPISGHRSVSWYQQTPGQGLQFLFEYFSETQRNKGNFPGRFSGRQFSNSRSEMNVSTLELGDSALYLCASSLSGVSTDTQYFGPGTRLTVL.